What follows are 17 T cell receptor beta chains derived from one specimen sequenced in a study of cytomegalovirus exposure and HLA in healthy donors. Vbeta (60) and Jbeta (13) primers were used in the PCR. Using immunoSEQ multiplex PCR, the repertoire was profiled, and TCRdb retains in-frame clones only, with some absent. The sample includes around 190,000 clones, roughly a tenth of them seen just once. The sequencing input was PBMCs. The receptors derive from a woman aged 25 to 45 in good health and CMV-seropositive.

This clone was detected a few times. V gene TRBV5-6 combines with J gene TRBJ1-4, with 7 bases fitting TRBD1. Unmatched junction bases numbered 2, after V lost 0 bases and J lost 3 bases. This CDR3 has 15 residues. Germline lookup yields CDR1 SGHDT and CDR2 YYEEEE. This chain's CDR3 is CASSLVRGANEKLFF. The CDR3 nucleotides are TGTGCCAGCAGCTTGGTCAGGGGGGCTAATGAAAAACTGTTTTTT.

The rearrangement uses TRBV5-6 and TRBJ2-7; D unclear. Germline V gene lookup returns CDR1 SGHDT and CDR2 YYEEEE. The CDR3 covers 15 residues. The ends were cut back, 0 bases at V and 1 base at J, with 11 bases in the middle. CDR3 sequence (DNA): TGTGCCAGCAGCTTGGGTAGTAGTGGTTCCTACGAGCAGTACTTC. Its protein is CASSLGSSGSYEQYF.

V usage is TRBV10-3 and J usage is TRBJ2-7, with D maybe TRBD2 (6 bases). The CDR3 is 17 residues long. Germline V gene data show CDR1 as ENHRY and CDR2 as SYGVKD. V was trimmed by 5 bases and J by 0 bases, leaving 20 bases between them. In DNA form, the CDR3 reads TGTGCCATCAGTCCCCCGGAGGGACTTCCTAACTCCTACGAGCAGTACTTC. Its protein product is CAISPPEGLPNSYEQYF.

This clone came up a few times. This chain links TRBV7-6 with TRBJ1-1; a possible D gene is TRBD1 (5 bases). The V end was cut by 0 bases, the J end by 3 bases, with 8 bases between. Germline CDR1 is SGHVS and CDR2 is FNYEAQ. The CDR3 covers 14 residues. The DNA for the CDR3 is TGTGCCAGCAGCTTAGCGGCCAGGGACACTGAAGCTTTCTTT. Its protein is CASSLAARDTEAFF.

The rearrangement links TRBV19 to TRBJ1-1; the match to TRBD1 covers 8 bases. V was pared by 3 bases and J by 1 base, with 7 bases of the junction left unmatched. The germline V gene encodes CDR1 LNHDA and CDR2 SQIVND (reference sequence). The CDR3 runs 16 residues. CDR3 region: CASSMGPGGRNTEAFF. The CDR3 DNA is TGTGCCAGTAGTATGGGTCCAGGGGGCCGGAACACTGAAGCTTTCTTT.

The rearrangement uses TRBV6-6 and TRBJ2-5, with TRBD1 matching 8 bases. From germline, CDR1 is MNHNY and CDR2 SVGAGI (reference sequence). V was clipped by 5 bases and J by 5 bases; unmatched bases: 7. This CDR3 has 14 amino acids. DNA for the CDR3: TGTGCCAGCAGTCCGGGACAGGCTCGGGAGACCCAGTACTTC. This translates into CASSPGQARETQYF.

The chain has TRBV27 and TRBJ1-3; 7 bases are shared with TRBD1. V dropped 4 bases and J dropped 2; count of bases not matched to a gene: 8. CDR3 length equals 16 residues. Per germline, CDR1 MNHEY and CDR2 SMNVEV (reference sequence). The CDR3 sequence is CASSSVRGRTGNTIYF. The CDR3 DNA sequence: TGTGCCAGCAGTTCAGTCAGGGGGAGGACTGGAAACACCATATATTTT.

This clone was observed a handful of times. V and J are TRBV5-4 and TRBJ1-1; D not certain. V was cut by 1 base and J by 8 bases, with 9 bases left in between. The CDR3 contains 12 residues. Germline CDR1 is SGHNT and CDR2 is YYREEE (reference sequence). As DNA, the CDR3 is TGTGCCAGCAGCTTGACAGTCCACGAAGCTTTCTTT. Translating gives CASSLTVHEAFF.

This clone was detected a few times. The chain uses TRBV6-1 and TRBJ2-7, with a weak D call TRBD2 (6 bases). The CDR3 covers 12 residues. Germline values: CDR1 MNHNS, CDR2 SASEGT. Trimming removed 8 bases at V and 0 bases at J, with 8 bases between. CDR3 sequence (DNA): TGTGCCAGCCGGGGGAGCTCCTACGAGCAGTACTTC. Translating it yields CASRGSSYEQYF.

This chain uses TRBV19 with TRBJ1-4; TRBD1 matches 11 bases. Germline CDR1 is LNHDA and CDR2 is SQIVND (reference sequence). The CDR3 consists of 14 residues. Trimming at V came to 10 bases and at J to 8 bases, leaving 9 bases not matched to a gene. The CDR3 region is CATLDRGRTEKLFF. The CDR3 DNA follows: TGTGCCACCCTGGACAGGGGGCGTACCGAAAAACTGTTTTTT.

Comment on this clone: Different DNA sequences within this sample yield the same CDR3. This sequence joins TRBV19 and TRBJ1-1; no firm D call. Trimming took off 8 bases at V and 5 bases at J, with 12 bases between the two ends. The CDR3 consists of 12 residues. Germline V gene lookup returns CDR1 LNHDA and CDR2 SQIVND (reference sequence). The DNA for the CDR3 is TGTGCCAGTCGATTAGGAGGGACTGAAGCTTTCTTT. Translating gives CASRLGGTEAFF.

V and J are TRBV5-4 and TRBJ2-2; perhaps TRBD1 as D (5 bases). CDR1 is SGHNT and CDR2 is YYREEE in the germline V gene (reference sequence). This CDR3 is 15 amino acids long. V lost 4 bases and J 4 bases, leaving 14 bases between the germline ends. DNA of the CDR3: TGTGCCAGCAGCGAGGTCAGGGTGGGCACCGGGGAGCTGTTTTTT. Its protein is CASSEVRVGTGELFF.

In this sample, this clone turned up a few times. The chain recombines TRBV27 with TRBJ1-1; 7 bases align to TRBD1. The CDR3 is made up of 14 amino acids. CDR1 is MNHEY, CDR2 SMNVEV, per germline (reference sequence). V lost 5 bases, J lost 5 bases, and 8 bases stayed unmatched. The CDR3 nucleotides are TGTGCCAGCAGTATAGACAGGGCTCGGACTGAAGCTTTCTTT. Its protein product is CASSIDRARTEAFF.

This clone was observed a few times. The rearrangement links TRBV19 to TRBJ2-3; D unclear. Germline values: CDR1 LNHDA, CDR2 SQIVND (reference sequence). V lost 1 base and J 0 bases, leaving 5 bases between the germline ends. This CDR3 region has 14 residues. The DNA of the CDR3 is TGTGCCAGTAGTATAGGCCGGAGCACAGATACGCAGTATTTT. Translation: CASSIGRSTDTQYF.

V gene TRBV2 combines with J gene TRBJ2-3, with D hard to call. The CDR3 loop spans 14 amino acids. Germline assignment: CDR1 SNHLY and CDR2 FYNNEI. V lost 1 base to trimming and J lost 4 bases, with 9 bases between them. The CDR3 DNA is TGTGCCAGCAGTGAAGTCGTCTTCGCAGATACGCAGTATTTT. Amino acids: CASSEVVFADTQYF.

This chain connects TRBV27 to TRBJ2-3, with 7 bases identical to TRBD2. This CDR3 has 16 amino acids. Germline V gives CDR1 MNHEY, CDR2 SMNVEV (reference sequence). V gave up 6 bases and J gave up 6 bases; unmatched junction bases: 15. Here the CDR3 reads CASSLTREAGADTQYF. The DNA of the CDR3 is TGTGCCAGCAGCCTCACTCGGGAGGCCGGGGCGGATACGCAGTATTTT.

This clone occurred a few times. The V gene is TRBV19, the J gene TRBJ2-5; maybe TRBD2 (6 bases). CDR3 size: 14 residues. Germline loops: CDR1 LNHDA, CDR2 SQIVND (reference sequence). Between the trimmed V and J ends, which lost 0 bases and 6 bases, there was a span of 11 bases. The CDR3 is CASSIEAGRQTQYF. As DNA, the CDR3 is TGTGCCAGTAGTATAGAGGCAGGGAGGCAGACCCAGTACTTC.